Included here is one T cell receptor (beta chain) sequence, with context. What it recognizes is unknown. This entry is derived from a study of T-cell memory formation after mild COVID-19. TCRdb passed the 5' RACE reads through MiXCR, listing each CDR3 protein once. The table has 450,000 to 650,000 distinct CDR3 sequences, less than 25% seen once. Germline V gene lookup returns CDR1 DFQATT and CDR2 SNEGSKA (reference sequence). V gave up 3 bases and J gave up 1 base; unmatched junction bases: 10. The CDR3 has 16 amino acids. Findings and limits, study-wide: CD4/CD8 balance held among clones contracting day 15 to 85, and later expanders leaned CD4+.

The specimen sequenced was PBMCs or a T cell subset sorted from them (not recorded which). The rearrangement joins TRBV20-1 to TRBJ2-3; 7 bases are shared with TRBD2. The sequence came from an adult woman who had mild COVID-19 (a few samples of this study predate the infection). Cell type and time point are not known. The CDR3: CSASRLSAGGTDTQYF. As DNA, the CDR3 is TGCAGTGCTAGCAGACTTAGCGCGGGAGGCACAGATACGCAGTATTTT.